What follows is one T cell receptor beta chain and its context. In this sample, this clone turned up a few times. Its antigen target is currently unknown. The sample holds no much larger clone one base away, and base qualities are not on file. This record belongs to a study of vaccination effects on CD4 cells after COVID-19 (dated by TCRdb to between 2021 and 2023). Background for the entire study: Two doses of either the BNT162b2 or the mRNA-1273 mRNA SARS-CoV-2 vaccine were administered to participants. Cultures from other donors in the study were sequenced using the Oncomine TCR Beta short-read assay on an Illumina iSeq 100. In both COVID-19 convalescent patients and infection-naive vaccine recipients, the study compared SARS-CoV-2 spike-specific CD4+ TCR repertoires from before mRNA vaccination with those from after it. The full study included over 8 COVID-19 convalescent patients and several SARS-CoV-2-naive healthy vaccine recipients.

From a lookup of the germline V gene, CDR1 and CDR2 are SGHTA and FQGTGA. From the cysteine through the phenylalanine, the CDR3 covers 13 amino acids. The read is trimmed to its CDR3 DNA, 39 bases read in frame from base 1. V loses 1 base of germline sequence and J loses 7 bases, and the interval between the two ends is 10 bases. Study-wide findings and limitations: Clones induced by infection and clones induced by vaccination both contracted markedly at late timepoints after vaccination, which fits with T cell responses waning over time. The study was limited by a small number of convalescent patients and lacked early post-infection timepoints. In healthy vaccine recipients, vaccine-induced clones were almost all SARS-CoV-2 mono-reactive, with only 1 of 255 being cross-reactive with common cold coronaviruses.

Libraries were constructed by the immunoSEQ multiplex PCR assay. DNA from the cultured and isolated CD4+ T cells underwent TCR beta CDR3 sequencing. In the original analysis: Non-productive TCR sequences were removed, reads were trimmed to the CDR3 region, and CDR3s of at least 7 amino acids were retained. Antigen-specific clonotypes were identified using the MANAFEST web app by comparison of expansion in peptide wells against reference cultures. For clones to be considered positive, expansion at FDR<0.05 versus reference and all other wells, an odds ratio above 5, and a frequency above 0.1% in two replicate wells were required. Cross-reactive clonotypes were defined as significantly expanded in SARS-CoV-2 spike wells and in at least one common cold coronavirus spike condition. CDR3 similarity was assessed by Levenshtein distance with the stringdist R package, and unrooted trees were built with ape in R 3.6.1. This is the immuneACCESS table as TCRdb keeps it, with only in-frame sequences that have V and J called. A part of the clones is gone; compared with another copy, unresolved V genes explain less than half, and the rest is unexplained. For V, J and clone size, that table is used; D and trimming come from the DNA. The sample profile shows around 79,000 clones; roughly 72% of them were found once. Clones ranked in the top ten supply roughly 1.9% of the sample.

To identify antigen-specific CD4+ T cell clonotypes by their expansion, the ViraFEST assay first stimulated PBMC with viral peptide pools and then applied TCR sequencing. After roughly 11 days of culture, CD4+ T cells were isolated with the EasySep CD4+ T cell isolation kit. Healthy vaccine recipients had no prior SARS-CoV-2 infection, confirmed by negative nucleocapsid antibodies before and after vaccination. Two million PBMC per well were cultured with about 9 ug/ml peptides in IMDM containing roughly 5% human AB serum, roughly 10 IU/ml IL-2 and gentamicin. On days 3 and 7, half of the culture medium was replaced with fresh IL-2-containing medium. Unless noted otherwise, every peptide stimulation condition was cultured in triplicate wells. PBMC were separated from whole blood using Ficoll-Paque Plus gradient centrifugation and were then either cryopreserved at -140C or used fresh. Overlapping peptide pools spanned the spike proteins of SARS-CoV-2 and the common cold coronaviruses HCoV-NL63, HCoV-OC43 and HCoV-229E. The QIAamp micro DNA kit was used to extract genomic DNA from the cultured CD4+ T cells.

The starting material was CD4+ T cells from PBMCs cultured with HCoV-229E spike peptides, obtained before COVID-19 vaccination. This sample's cell subset or site label indicates: HCoV-229E spike overlapping peptide pool stimulation. The sequence was collected from a human donor who received a COVID-19 vaccine. The chain is assembled from TRBV7-3 and TRBJ1-2; the D gene identity is not certain. The CDR3 protein: CASSLSGEGGYTF. In nucleotide form, the sequence is TGTGCCAGCAGCTTAAGTGGGGAGGGTGGCTACACCTTC.